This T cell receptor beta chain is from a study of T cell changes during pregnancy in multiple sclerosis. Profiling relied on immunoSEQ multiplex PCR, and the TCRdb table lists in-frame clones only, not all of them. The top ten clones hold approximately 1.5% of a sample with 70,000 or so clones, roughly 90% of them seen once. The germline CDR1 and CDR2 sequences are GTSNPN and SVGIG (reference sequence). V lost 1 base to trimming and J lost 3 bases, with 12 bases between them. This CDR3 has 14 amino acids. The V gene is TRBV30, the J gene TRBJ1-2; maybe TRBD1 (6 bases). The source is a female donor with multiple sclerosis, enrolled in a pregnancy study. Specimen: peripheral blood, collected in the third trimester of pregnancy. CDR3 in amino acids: CAWSEGGHDYGYTF. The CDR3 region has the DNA TGTGCCTGGAGTGAAGGGGGACACGACTATGGCTACACCTTC.